Reported below is one TCR beta chain. Its antigen is not yet known. Base quality data are lacking; no much larger clone is found one base away. The library was prepared using multiplex PCR. Sequencing instrument: Illumina HiSeq 4000. TCR beta libraries were built with iRepertoire HTBI primers and Arm-PCR amplification of CDR3 regions. Before sequencing, the PCR products underwent gel purification. For the original study's pipeline: Gene usage analysis of CDR3 amino acid clonotypes used the approximately 62 TRBV and more than 13 TRBJ segments found across samples. COPE and FqMerger were used to merge the filtered high-quality paired reads into contigs. BLAST was used to align contigs to IMGT TRBV, TRBD and TRBJ reference genes, and CDR3 was defined according to IMGT. Any clonotype with a frequency above 0.1% was classified as a highly expanded clone. Repertoire diversity was measured by Shannon entropy, and V-J evenness by the Gini coefficient. Clonotypes shared by more than one individual were considered public. TCRdb ran its own pipeline on the public reads, namely fastp trimming at Q25 and MiXCR clone calling, and kept in-frame beta chains. Rows with one shared CDR3 protein collapse into an entry with the most common genes and DNA. V and J calls and clone size were set by TCRdb, not the authors. The sample table shows 530,000 or so distinct CDR3 sequences, and roughly 14% are seen once. The ten largest clones add up to under 10% of the sample.

This sample is part of a study of regulatory T cells in long-lasting Graves disease (dated by TCRdb to about 2021). Background on the whole study: Antithyroid drugs had been taken for less than 3 months by newly diagnosed Graves' disease patients. Patients with persistent Graves' disease were compared with patients with newly diagnosed Graves' disease using TCR sequencing and RNA sequencing of peripheral blood. The study was conducted in China and was registered as a clinical trial. A total of 33 samples underwent TCR sequencing, from roughly 13 patients with persistent Graves' disease and some 20 patients with newly diagnosed Graves' disease.

Interpreted using the paper, the time point label stands for: newly diagnosed GD, antithyroid drugs for less than 3 months. For both TCR sequencing and RNA sequencing, RNA was extracted from PBMCs using TRIzol. The diagnosis of Graves' disease was made according to American Thyroid Association guidelines. Recruitment of patients was carried out at an endocrinology department in Xi'an, China. Each patient gave about 10 milliliters of peripheral blood, collected in an EDTA anticoagulant tube. Ficoll Paque Plus density gradient separation was used to isolate PBMCs, and no additional T cell sorting was done. An Agilent 2100 Bioanalyzer and agarose gel were used to assess RNA quality, and a NanoDrop 2000 was used to measure RNA concentration. Paper-wide results and their limitations: More public clonotypes were shared among persistent patients (roughly 2,900) than among newly diagnosed patients (under 1,000). Only the TCR beta chain was sequenced and analyzed. The authors noted that the small sample size was a limitation that may lower accuracy. Peripheral blood alone was examined, since thyroid tissue, which constituted the primary lesion, could not be accessed. Lower TCR Shannon entropy and fewer highly expanded clones were observed in persistent Graves' disease patients than in newly diagnosed patients, which suggested clonal expansion. Persistent disease showed preferential use of TRBV28, TRBJ1-2 and TRBJ2-5, whereas newly diagnosed disease favored TRBV20-1 and TRBJ2-1.

Measured from the cysteine to the phenylalanine, the CDR3 is 17 residues long. Here the CDR3 DNA is all that survives: 51 bases in frame from base 1. Via the germline V gene, CDR1 is SGHTS and CDR2 YDEGEE. Unmatched junction bases come to 14, with V trimmed by 3 bases and J by 4 bases. These same records also appear under a second study, on T cells in Graves' hyperthyroidism and ophthalmopathy. In that second paper, the authors write: Stable Graves' hyperthyroidism was defined as the absence of progression to ophthalmopathy over 18 months of follow-up. Hyperthyroidism patients were newly diagnosed, with disease duration under 2 months, and aged 18 to 65 years. Exclusion was applied to patients with uncontrolled infections, other autoimmune diseases, pregnancy or lactation. Diagnoses relied on clinical symptoms, serum thyroxine and TRAb, thyroid ultrasound and orbital computed tomography. The TCR CDR3 was subjected to a first round of RT-PCR using the HTBI primer set and the Qiagen OneStep RT-PCR kit. Most expanded thyroid clonotypes (frequency above 0.001) were also found in blood, which suggests that blood repertoires may mirror thyroid immune responses. A 13 V-J signature model separated ophthalmopathy from stable hyperthyroidism, with about 88% sensitivity and roughly 81% specificity in cross-validation and 80%/75% in testing. In validation, progression to ophthalmopathy was predicted by the model with approximately 67% sensitivity and just over 72% specificity, a median of 6.5 months before onset. To identify distinguishing TCR V-J signatures, a discovery cohort of 100 or so patients was used, comprising roughly 45 with Graves' ophthalmopathy and some 60 with stable Graves' hyperthyroidism. An independent validation cohort of about 20 hyperthyroidism patients and 17 patients who later progressed to ophthalmopathy tested prospective prediction of ophthalmopathy. The 100 or so discovery patients were divided at random into training and test sets in a 7:3 ratio. The study also compared thyroid tissue and blood T-cell repertoires from more than 5 Graves' hyperthyroidism patients. After blood sampling, hyperthyroidism patients were treated with methimazole at a starting dose of 30 mg daily, and ophthalmopathy patients were treated with high-dose intravenous methylprednisolone. Libraries were constructed in a second round of multiplex PCR, after which size selection and purification were carried out. Libraries were sequenced paired-end with 100 bp reads on an Illumina HiSeq2000. SOAPnuke was used to process the raw data, throwing out any read that contained adapters or uncalled bases, had a mean Phred below 15, or lacked an exact constant-primer or identifier match. COPE v1.2.5 was used to merge high-quality paired reads, and clonotypes were defined as unique nucleotide sequences. MiTCR v1.1 was used to align clonotypes to the IMGT TRBV, TRBD and TRBJ reference segments. The analysis was restricted to V-J combinations with a frequency above 0.0001, which together covered approximately 99% of the repertoires. The TCS score was defined as the ratio of F50 (clonal expansion) to E x V (chaos), calculated using BLOSUM62-based TCRdist between CDR3 peptides within each V-J. Welch's t-statistics and random forest reduced some 510 V-J features to 13, which were used in a naive Bayes classifier (R e1071). Sample size was not statistically predetermined, and investigators were not blinded to group allocation. The paper reports TCR Vbeta CDR3 sequencing of some 140 peripheral blood samples: under 45 ophthalmopathy, approximately 74 hyperthyroidism and 17 progressor patients.

The source of this sequence is a man between 25 and 39 years old with Graves disease. Donor details come from another sample of the same person, matched by shared clones. The sequencing used peripheral blood mononuclear cells (PBMCs), collected at new diagnosis, from a patient treated with antithyroid drugs. This chain is built from TRBV5-8 and TRBJ2-3; TRBD2 lines up with 7 middle nucleotides. The CDR3 here reads CASSSATSAQLADTQYF. The nucleotide sequence reads as follows: TGTGCCAGCAGCTCGGCCACTAGCGCACAACTCGCAGATACGCAGTATTTT.